The text below deals with one T cell receptor beta chain. The data derive from a study of CD8 T cells in Susac syndrome. The CDR3 is made up of 20 amino acids. Germline loops: CDR1 SGDLS, CDR2 YYNGEE. V shed 0 bases and J 0 bases; nucleotides not matched to a gene: 6. Reverse transcription of about 0.5 to 1 ug RNA was performed with random hexamers. Each CDR3 protein gets one entry after TCRdb re-called the immunoSEQ multiplex PCR reads with MiXCR. The repertoire includes 130,000 to 150,000 distinct CDR3 sequences, approximately 93% of them detected once, and approximately 0.09% sits in the top ten. Specimen: CD4+ T cells from PBMCs. This clonotype was obtained from a human donor in good health. The genes are TRBV9 and TRBJ2-1, with 16 bases that match TRBD2. CDR3 bases: TGTGCCAGCAGCGTAGCAGTGGGACTAGCGGGAGGGCACTCCTACAATGAGCAGTTCTTC. Amino acids: CASSVAVGLAGGHSYNEQFF.